This T cell receptor beta chain came from a study of monozygotic twins with inflammatory bowel disease. In eight separate reactions per sample, cDNA was generated. TCRdb processed the 5' RACE reads again and assigns one entry to each CDR3 protein, with no DNA. The sample has about 300,000 distinct CDR3 sequences. The CDR3 has 16 amino acids. The germline gives CDR1 SGHTA, CDR2 FQGNSA. J is TRBJ2-3 and V is TRBV7-2; TCRdb's assignment of TRBD2 cannot be checked, as there is no DNA. The clonotype originates from a human donor with ulcerative colitis or Crohn's disease, or a healthy co-twin of an affected twin (not recorded which). The sequencing input was blood. The CDR3 loop reads CASSFFGTSGGDTQYF.